These 30 T cell receptor beta chains originate from one sample sequenced in a study of technical replicates of blood from several donors. Libraries were prepared by immunoSEQ multiplex PCR; TCRdb keeps only in-frame clonotypes and omits some of them. The table shows 64,000 or so clones, with roughly 96% occurring only once. The source material was T cells isolated from PBMCs. The receptors stem from a human donor in good health.

J is TRBJ2-5 and V is TRBV10-3, with a weak D call TRBD1 (5 bases). V was shortened by 3 bases and J by 5 bases, with 16 bases between the two germline ends. The length of the CDR3 is 15 residues. CDR1 is ENHRY, CDR2 SYGVKD, per germline. The CDR3 DNA is TGTGCCATCAGTGATTGGGGAACAGGCCCGGAGACCCAGTACTTC. The encoded protein is CAISDWGTGPETQYF.

V is TRBV7-9 and J is TRBJ1-1; D gene unclear. CDR1 is SEHNR, CDR2 FQNEAQ, per germline (reference sequence). V shed 3 bases and J shed 7 bases, with 9 bases lying between them. The CDR3 spans 12 residues. CDR3 in DNA: TGTGCCAGCAGCTTCGGGGATTTTGAAGCTTTCTTT. Residues: CASSFGDFEAFF.

The genes are TRBV7-9 and TRBJ2-5; D possibly corresponds to TRBD2 (6 bases). This CDR3 has 14 residues. The ends were cut back, 2 bases at V and 1 base at J, with 8 bases in the middle. CDR1 and CDR2 (germline): SEHNR, FQNEAQ (reference sequence). This CDR3 reads CASSLWGGQETQYF. DNA of the CDR3: TGTGCCAGCAGCTTATGGGGAGGCCAAGAGACCCAGTACTTC.

The J gene is TRBJ1-5, the V gene TRBV4-1, with D unclear. CDR1 is MGHRA and CDR2 is YSYEKL in the germline V gene. The length of the CDR3 is 13 residues. Trimming cost V 5 bases and J 3 bases, with 8 bases left between them. The CDR3 region is CASSTGDNQPQHF. CDR3 in DNA: TGCGCCAGCAGCACTGGAGACAATCAGCCCCAGCATTTT.

The chain carries TRBV30 and TRBJ1-2, with D tentatively TRBD1 (6 bases). The germline V gene encodes CDR1 GTSNPN and CDR2 SVGIG (reference sequence). The CDR3 is 13 residues long. Trimming pared 2 bases from V and 5 bases from J, leaving 12 bases between. DNA of the CDR3: TGTGCCTGGAGTCCACAGGGATTTTATGGCTACACCTTC. Protein: CAWSPQGFYGYTF.

The genes are TRBV7-2 and TRBJ2-2, with D possibly being TRBD2 (7 bases). Trimming removed 5 bases at V and 6 bases at J, with 22 bases between. CDR3 length: 17 amino acids. Germline loops: CDR1 SGHTA, CDR2 FQGNSA. The CDR3 coding sequence is TGTGCCAGCAGCGTATCACATATACGGGGGGCGGCCGGGGAGCTGTTTTTT. Residues: CASSVSHIRGAAGELFF.

This clone was detected once. The chain joins TRBV7-9 to TRBJ1-1; the D gene is possibly TRBD1 (6 bases). The germline V gene has CDR1 SEHNR and CDR2 FQNEAQ (reference sequence). CDR3 length: 13 residues. Trimming removed 5 bases from V and 1 base from J, with 8 bases in between. DNA for the CDR3: TGTGCCAGCAGCCTGACAGGGAACACTGAAGCTTTCTTT. Amino acid sequence: CASSLTGNTEAFF.

The chain recombines TRBV19 with TRBJ2-5; tentatively, D is TRBD1 (7 bases). The germline V and J ends were trimmed by 6 bases and 1 base, with 9 bases remaining between them. The CDR3 covers 13 residues. Germline CDR1 is LNHDA and CDR2 is SQIVND (reference sequence). This chain's CDR3 is CASRRDSQETQYF. The CDR3 DNA sequence: TGTGCCAGTAGGCGGGACAGCCAAGAGACCCAGTACTTC. Full variable domain (remainder filled in from reference TRBV19 and TRBJ2-5): DGGITQSPKYLFRKEGQNVTLSCEQNLNHDAMYWYRQDPGQGLRLIYYSQIVNDFQKGDIAEGYSVSREKKESFPLTVTSAQKNPTAFYLCASRRDSQETQYFGPGTRLLVL.

This clone has only one observation. The chain is built from TRBV7-8 and TRBJ2-7; TRBD1 aligns across 8 bases. Germline values: CDR1 SGHVS, CDR2 FQNEAQ. The CDR3 length is 16 residues. V lost 3 bases to trimming and J lost 4 bases; unmatched junction nucleotides: 11. CDR3 protein: CASSLFLTGDPYEQYF. As DNA, the CDR3 is TGTGCCAGCAGCTTGTTTCTGACAGGGGATCCGTACGAGCAGTACTTC.

V and J are TRBV5-1 and TRBJ2-3, with D possibly matching TRBD2 (6 bases). The ends were cut back, 4 bases at V and 2 bases at J, with 11 bases in the middle. The CDR3 sequence is 14 residues long. Germline V gives CDR1 SGHRS, CDR2 YFSETQ. In nucleotides, the CDR3 is TGCGCCAGCAGCCCGGGGGAGGTCACAGATACGCAGTATTTT. Encoded protein: CASSPGEVTDTQYF.

In this sample, this clone turned up once. This chain connects TRBV29-1 to TRBJ2-7; tentative D call: TRBD2 (5 bases). The V gene's germline CDR1 is SQVTM and CDR2 ANQGSEA. The length of the CDR3 is 11 residues. V shed 4 bases and J shed 6 bases, with 10 bases lying between them. The CDR3 DNA sequence: TGCAGCGTTGGGGCCGGGGTCGAGCAGTACTTC. Its translation is CSVGAGVEQYF.

The table lists this clone with a count of one. CDR3 loop: CASVGQTNTEAFF. The CDR3 DNA is TGTGCCAGCGTAGGACAGACCAACACTGAAGCTTTCTTT. This chain links TRBV6-1 with TRBJ1-1, with D maybe TRBD1 (6 bases). The germline V and J ends were trimmed by 8 bases and 2 bases, with 12 bases remaining between them. From germline, CDR1 is MNHNS and CDR2 SASEGT. The CDR3 contains 13 residues.

The chain recombines TRBV27 with TRBJ1-1; 10 bases map to TRBD1. Germline lookup yields CDR1 MNHEY and CDR2 SMNVEV (reference sequence). The CDR3 extends over 14 amino acids. V dropped 7 bases and J dropped 5; count of bases not matched to a gene: 7. CDR3 amino acids: CASKKGQGRTEAFF. CDR3 in DNA: TGTGCCAGCAAAAAGGGACAGGGGAGGACTGAAGCTTTCTTT.

The rearrangement joins TRBV6-5 to TRBJ1-1; possibly TRBD1 for D (6 bases). Per germline, CDR1 MNHEY and CDR2 SVGAGI. Trimming left V 6 bases short and J 1 base short, with 12 bases between. CDR3 size: 14 residues. This CDR3 reads CASRSTGQNTEAFF. The CDR3 nucleotides read TGTGCCAGCAGATCGACAGGACAGAACACTGAAGCTTTCTTT.

The gene calls are TRBV9 and TRBJ2-1, with TRBD1 matching over 8 bases. V trimming: 4 bases; J trimming: 8 bases; junction bases outside the gene matches: 14. The CDR3 covers 16 residues. CDR1 is SGDLS, CDR2 YYNGEE, per germline. CDR3 residues: CASSHNPGGRPYEQFF. The CDR3 DNA sequence: TGTGCCAGCAGCCACAACCCAGGGGGCCGGCCATATGAGCAGTTCTTC.

The chain couples TRBV10-3 to TRBJ1-2; 9 bases map to TRBD1. The CDR3 sequence is 14 residues long. From germline, CDR1 is ENHRY and CDR2 SYGVKD. The ends lost 5 bases at V and 6 bases at J; junction bases unmatched: 7. The CDR3 loop reads CAISPVTGGDGYTF. The CDR3 coding sequence is TGTGCCATCAGTCCCGTTACAGGGGGCGATGGCTACACCTTC.

The chain has TRBV10-3 and TRBJ1-1; D is undetermined. Per the germline V gene, CDR1 is ENHRY and CDR2 is SYGVKD. There are 12 residues in the CDR3. V gave up 3 bases and J gave up 3 bases, with 5 bases separating them. CDR3 region: CAISDEDTEAFF. The CDR3 DNA reads as TGTGCCATCAGTGACGAGGACACTGAAGCTTTCTTT.

This chain connects TRBV6-5 to TRBJ2-7; the D is unclear. V lost 7 bases and J lost 4, with 14 bases in between. In germline, CDR1 is MNHEY, CDR2 SVGAGI. The length of the CDR3 is 13 residues. The DNA for the CDR3 is TGTGCCAGCAAGTTAGGCGGCCCATACGAGCAGTACTTC. Its protein product is CASKLGGPYEQYF.

The rearrangement links TRBV29-1 to TRBJ1-3, with D unclear. There are 14 residues in the CDR3. CDR1 SQVTM and CDR2 ANQGSEA come from the germline V gene. Deletions cut 5 bases from V and 8 bases from J, with 19 bases between. The CDR3 nucleotides read TGCAGCGTTCATCGACATGGGCCTCTGGACACCATATATTTT. Its translation: CSVHRHGPLDTIYF. Variable domain in full (rest from reference TRBV29-1 and TRBJ1-3): SAVISQKPSRDICQRGTSLTIQCQVDSQVTMMFWYRQQPGQSLTLIATANQGSEATYESGFVIDKFPISRPNLTFSTLTVSNMSPEDSSIYLCSVHRHGPLDTIYFGEGSWLTVV.

This CDR3 is CASSGTGDSPLHF. The CDR3 DNA follows: TGCGCCAGCAGCGGCACAGGGGATTCACCCCTCCACTTT. V is TRBV4-1 and J is TRBJ1-6; 7 bases match TRBD1. Germline CDR1 and CDR2: MGHRA and YSYEKL. The CDR3 contains 13 residues. The junction had 3 bases not matched to a gene; V was cut back by 5 bases and J by 8 bases.

This rearrangement joins TRBV6-6 to TRBJ1-1; weak D call: TRBD1 (6 bases). Trimming cost V 5 bases and J 5 bases, with 21 bases left between them. CDR1 and CDR2 from the germline V gene are MNHNY and SVGAGI (reference sequence). The CDR3 is made up of 16 amino acids. The CDR3 protein is CASSPLGALRGTEAFF. The CDR3 DNA sequence: TGTGCCAGCAGTCCCCTGGGGGCCCTCCGGGGAACTGAAGCTTTCTTT.

CDR3 amino acids: CASTPRSGETYEQYF. The CDR3 region has the DNA TGTGCCAGCACCCCCCGGTCAGGGGAAACCTACGAGCAGTACTTC. The rearrangement joins TRBV2 to TRBJ2-7, with a weak D call TRBD1 (6 bases). The V end was cut by 7 bases, the J end by 2 bases, with 18 bases between. The CDR3 loop spans 15 amino acids. The germline V gene encodes CDR1 SNHLY and CDR2 FYNNEI.

The V gene is TRBV5-1, the J gene TRBJ2-7; D might be TRBD1 (6 bases). Germline V CDR1 and CDR2: SGHRS, YFSETQ. V gave up 0 bases and J gave up 0 bases, with 13 bases separating them. The CDR3 spans 16 residues. The CDR3 nucleotides are TGCGCCAGCAGCTTGGTGACAGGATGGAGCTCCTACGAGCAGTACTTC. Translation: CASSLVTGWSSYEQYF.

The chain employs TRBV6-5 and TRBJ1-5; 8 nucleotides match TRBD1. CDR3 length: 15 amino acids. Germline V lookup: CDR1 MNHEY, CDR2 SVGAGI. J gave up 4 bases and V 8 bases, and 10 bases lay outside the gene matches. CDR3 in amino acids: CASAKDRGQNQPQHF. For the CDR3, the DNA is TGTGCCAGCGCTAAAGACAGGGGCCAAAATCAGCCCCAGCATTTT.

The V and J genes are TRBV9 and TRBJ2-1, with 11 bases lining up with TRBD1. Germline trimming cut 1 base from V and 8 bases from J; bases unmatched to any gene: 5. CDR1 SGDLS and CDR2 YYNGEE come from the germline V gene. The CDR3 spans 15 residues. The CDR3 DNA reads TGTGCCAGCAGCGTAATGGACAGGGGGCGAGATGAGCAGTTCTTC. It yields the protein CASSVMDRGRDEQFF.

The CDR3 nucleotides read TGTGCCAGCAGTCGAGGTAACAGGGACGGCTACACCTTC. Its translation: CASSRGNRDGYTF. This chain joins TRBV6-5 and TRBJ1-2, with a tentative D call TRBD1 (6 bases). Trimming stripped 5 bases from V and 8 bases from J, with 15 bases between. Germline lookup yields CDR1 MNHEY and CDR2 SVGAGI. CDR3 length: 13 amino acids.

The chain uses TRBV5-4 and TRBJ2-5; a possible D gene is TRBD1 (7 bases). Trimming removed 3 bases from V and 5 bases from J, with 20 bases in between. The CDR3 spans 16 residues. Germline V gene data show CDR1 as SGHNT and CDR2 as YYREEE (reference sequence). For the CDR3, the DNA is TGTGCCAGCAGCTCGCGACAGCGGTCAGGGGGGGAGACCCAGTACTTC. Protein product: CASSSRQRSGGETQYF.

The chain combines TRBV28 with TRBJ1-5; 11 bases are shared with TRBD1. Germline V lookup: CDR1 MDHEN, CDR2 SYDVKM. The CDR3 consists of 14 residues. V was pared by 9 bases and J by 6 bases, with 7 bases of the junction left unmatched. The CDR3 DNA reads TGTGCCAGTACCGGACAGGGGGCTTTTCAGCCCCAGCATTTT. It encodes CASTGQGAFQPQHF.

The chain couples TRBV7-9 to TRBJ2-5; D perhaps matches TRBD2 (6 bases). Germline-derived CDR1 and CDR2 are SEHNR and FQNEAQ (reference sequence). The CDR3 runs 16 residues. V dropped 1 base and J dropped 2 bases, with 14 bases sitting between them. CDR3 nucleotides: TGTGCCAGCAGCTTAGATTACAGCGGGCAACAAGAGACCCAGTACTTC. Residues: CASSLDYSGQQETQYF. Full variable domain (outside the CDR3, taken from reference TRBV7-9 and TRBJ2-5): DTGVSQNPRHKITKRGQNVTFRCDPISEHNRLYWYRQTLGQGPEFLTYFQNEAQLEKSRLLSDRFSAERPKGSFSTLEIQRTEQGDSAMYLCASSLDYSGQQETQYFGPGTRLLVL.

This clone was seen only once. V and J are TRBV2 and TRBJ2-5; D is possibly TRBD2 (7 bases). Trimming removed 7 bases from V and 5 bases from J, with 20 bases in between. CDR3 length: 15 amino acids. Looked up from germline, CDR1 is SNHLY and CDR2 is FYNNEI. CDR3 nucleotides: TGTGCCAGCATTGGCTTTCGGGGGGCGGTGGAGACCCAGTACTTC. Protein sequence: CASIGFRGAVETQYF.